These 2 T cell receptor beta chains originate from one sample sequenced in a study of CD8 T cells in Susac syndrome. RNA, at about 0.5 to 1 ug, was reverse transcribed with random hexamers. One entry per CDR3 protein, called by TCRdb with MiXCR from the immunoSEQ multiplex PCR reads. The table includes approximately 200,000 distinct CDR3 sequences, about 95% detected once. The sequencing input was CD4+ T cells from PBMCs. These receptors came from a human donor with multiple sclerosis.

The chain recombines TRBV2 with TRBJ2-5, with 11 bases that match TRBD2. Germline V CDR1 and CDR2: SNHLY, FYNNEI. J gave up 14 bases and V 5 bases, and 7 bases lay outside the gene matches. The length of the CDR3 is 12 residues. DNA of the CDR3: TGTGCCAGCAGTATAACCGGGACTAGCGGTTACTTC. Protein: CASSITGTSGYF.

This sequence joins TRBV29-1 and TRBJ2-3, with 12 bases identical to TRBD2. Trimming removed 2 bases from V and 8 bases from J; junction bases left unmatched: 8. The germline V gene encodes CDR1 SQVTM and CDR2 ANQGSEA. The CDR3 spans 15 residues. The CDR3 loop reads CSVEYGTSGPGTQYF. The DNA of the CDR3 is TGCAGCGTTGAATACGGGACTAGCGGGCCCGGTACGCAGTATTTT.